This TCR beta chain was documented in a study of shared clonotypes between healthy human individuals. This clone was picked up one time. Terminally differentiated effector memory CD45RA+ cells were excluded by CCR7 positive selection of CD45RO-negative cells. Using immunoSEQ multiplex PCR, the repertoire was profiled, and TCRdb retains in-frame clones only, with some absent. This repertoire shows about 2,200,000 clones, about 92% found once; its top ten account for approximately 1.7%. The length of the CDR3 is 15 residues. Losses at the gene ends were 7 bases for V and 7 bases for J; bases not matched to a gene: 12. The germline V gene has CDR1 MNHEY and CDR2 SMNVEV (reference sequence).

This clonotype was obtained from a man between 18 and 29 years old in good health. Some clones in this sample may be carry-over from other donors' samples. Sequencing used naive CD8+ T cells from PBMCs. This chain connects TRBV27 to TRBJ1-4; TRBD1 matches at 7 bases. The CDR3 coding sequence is TGTGCCAGCAAGGGGGTACAGGGGTTAGTTGAAAAACTGTTTTTT. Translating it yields CASKGVQGLVEKLFF.